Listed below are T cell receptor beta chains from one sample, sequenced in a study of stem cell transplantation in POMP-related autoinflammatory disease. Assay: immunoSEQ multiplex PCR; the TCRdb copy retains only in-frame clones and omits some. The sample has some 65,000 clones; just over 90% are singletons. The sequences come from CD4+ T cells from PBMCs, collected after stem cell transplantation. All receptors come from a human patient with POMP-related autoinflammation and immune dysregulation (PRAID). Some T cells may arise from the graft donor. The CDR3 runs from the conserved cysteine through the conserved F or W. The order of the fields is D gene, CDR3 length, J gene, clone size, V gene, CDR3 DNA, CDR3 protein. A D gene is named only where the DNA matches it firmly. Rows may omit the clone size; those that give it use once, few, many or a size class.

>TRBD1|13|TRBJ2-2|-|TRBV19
TGTGCCAGTACCGAGGACAGGGTGGGGGAGCTGTTTTTT
CASTEDRVGELFF
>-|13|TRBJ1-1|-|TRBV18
TGTGCCAGCTCGCAAGGGGGGAACACTGAAGCTTTCTTT
CASSQGGNTEAFF
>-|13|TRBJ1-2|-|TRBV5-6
TGTGCCAGCAGCCTCGACAGAATCTATGGCTACACCTTC
CASSLDRIYGYTF
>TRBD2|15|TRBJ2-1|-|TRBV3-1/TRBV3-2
TGTGCCAGCAGCCGCACTAGCGAAGCCTACAATGAGCAGTTCTTC
CASSRTSEAYNEQFF
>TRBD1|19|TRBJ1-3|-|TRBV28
TGTGCCAGCAGTCTGATCTTGGGGACAGGCCTTAGCTCTGGAAACACCATATATTTT
CASSLILGTGLSSGNTIYF
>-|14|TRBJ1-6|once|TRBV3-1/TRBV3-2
TGTGCCAGCAGCTCTGAAATACAGGGTTCACCCCTCCACTTT
CASSSEIQGSPLHF
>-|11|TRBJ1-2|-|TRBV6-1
TGTGCCAGCAGTGAAAATGATGGCTACACCTTC
CASSENDGYTF
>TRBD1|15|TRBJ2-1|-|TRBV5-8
TGTGCCAGCAGCTTCCGGGACAGGGGGAACAATGAGCAGTTCTTC
CASSFRDRGNNEQFF
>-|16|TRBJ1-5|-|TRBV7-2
TGTGCCAGCAGCTTAAAGCTAAAGCTATTCAATCAGCCCCAGCATTTT
CASSLKLKLFNQPQHF
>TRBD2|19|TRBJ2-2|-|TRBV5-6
TGTGCCAGCAGCCAGACTAGCGGGACCCTCCGTCGCCTCACCGGGGAGCTGTTTTTT
CASSQTSGTLRRLTGELFF
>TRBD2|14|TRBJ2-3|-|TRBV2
TGTGCCAGCAGTGGGACTAGCGGGGGAGATACGCAGTATTTT
CASSGTSGGDTQYF
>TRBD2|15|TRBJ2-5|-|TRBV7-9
TGTGCCAGCAGCTTCGGGGGTAGCGGGTCAGAGACCCAGTACTTC
CASSFGGSGSETQYF
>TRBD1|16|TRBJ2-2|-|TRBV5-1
TGCGCCAGCAGCCGCCCAAAGGACAGGGGGGCCGGGGAGCTGTTTTTT
CASSRPKDRGAGELFF
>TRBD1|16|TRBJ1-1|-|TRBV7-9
TGTGCCAGCAGCTTAGCGCGAACAGGGGGCCCCACTGAAGCTTTCTTT
CASSLARTGGPTEAFF
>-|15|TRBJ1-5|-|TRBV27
TGTGCCAGCAGTCCACTGACCGGGCCGCATCAGCCCCAGCATTTT
CASSPLTGPHQPQHF
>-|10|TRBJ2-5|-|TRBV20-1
TGCAGTGCTAGATGGGAGACCCAGTACTTC
CSARWETQYF
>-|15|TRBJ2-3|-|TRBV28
TGTGCCAGCAGCTCCCCAGGGAGCAGCACAGATACGCAGTATTTT
CASSSPGSSTDTQYF
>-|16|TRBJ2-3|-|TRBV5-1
TGCGCCAGCAGCTTGGGTAGCGGAACTAGCACAGATACGCAGTATTTT
CASSLGSGTSTDTQYF